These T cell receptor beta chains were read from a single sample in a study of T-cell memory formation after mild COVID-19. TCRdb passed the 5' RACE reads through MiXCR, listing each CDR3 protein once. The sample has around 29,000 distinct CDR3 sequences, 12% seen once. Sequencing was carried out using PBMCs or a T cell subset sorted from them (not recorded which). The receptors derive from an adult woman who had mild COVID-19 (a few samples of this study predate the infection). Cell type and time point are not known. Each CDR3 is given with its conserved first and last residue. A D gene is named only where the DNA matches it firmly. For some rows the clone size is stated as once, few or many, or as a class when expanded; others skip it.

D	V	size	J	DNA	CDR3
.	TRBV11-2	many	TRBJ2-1	TGTGCCAGCAGCTTGGTCTGGGATCTGTATCTTAGGAATGAGCAGTTCTTC	CASSLVWDLYLRNEQFF
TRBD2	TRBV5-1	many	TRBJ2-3	TGCGCCAGCAGCTTGGCCGCTAGCGGGAGCGGGGATACGCAGTATTTT	CASSLAASGSGDTQYF
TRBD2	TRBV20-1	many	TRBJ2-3	TGCAGTGCTAGAGATGTTCCGCGACTAGCTTCCCCCCCAGATACGCAGTATTTT	CSARDVPRLASPPDTQYF
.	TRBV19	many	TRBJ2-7	TGTGCCAGTAGACGGGACAAATCCTCCTACGAGCAGTACTTC	CASRRDKSSYEQYF
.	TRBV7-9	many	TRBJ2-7	TGTGCCATCAAAACAGGGTACGAGCAGTACTTC	CAIKTGYEQYF
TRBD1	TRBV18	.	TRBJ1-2	TGTGCCAGCCTACGGACAGGGGGTGGCTACACCTTC	CASLRTGGGYTF
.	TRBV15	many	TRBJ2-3	TGTGCCACCAGCGGCCCTCGGAGCTCAGATACGCAGTATTTT	CATSGPRSSDTQYF
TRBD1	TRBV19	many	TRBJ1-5	TGTGCCAGTAGTACCGGCGGGACAGGTTTTTTCATTAGCAATCAGCCCCAGCATTTT	CASSTGGTGFFISNQPQHF
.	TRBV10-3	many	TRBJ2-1	TGTGCCATCAGTGAGTACGGACCGACGGGGGAGCAGTTCTTC	CAISEYGPTGEQFF
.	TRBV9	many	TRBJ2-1	TGTGCCAGCAGCGTAGCGGGCGGTACCTACAATGAGCAGTTCTTC	CASSVAGGTYNEQFF
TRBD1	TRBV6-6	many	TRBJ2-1	TGTGCCAGCAGCAGACCGGGACAGAAAGGCGATGAGCAGTTCTTC	CASSRPGQKGDEQFF
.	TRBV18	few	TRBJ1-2	TGTGCCAGCTCATCAGGACAGACGGGTACCTTC	CASSSGQTGTF
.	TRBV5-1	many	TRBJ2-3	TGCGCCAGCAGGACGAGGGGGGAAGGTACAGATACGCAGTATTTT	CASRTRGEGTDTQYF
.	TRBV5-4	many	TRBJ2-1	TGTGCCAGTAAGGGACCCTACAATGAGCAGTTCTTC	CASKGPYNEQFF
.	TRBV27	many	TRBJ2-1	TGTGCCATCAACCGAATCGGGCATGAGCAGTTCTTC	CAINRIGHEQFF
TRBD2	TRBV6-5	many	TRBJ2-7	TGTGCCAGCAGTTACTTAGCGGGGGTCGAGCAGTACTTC	CASSYLAGVEQYF